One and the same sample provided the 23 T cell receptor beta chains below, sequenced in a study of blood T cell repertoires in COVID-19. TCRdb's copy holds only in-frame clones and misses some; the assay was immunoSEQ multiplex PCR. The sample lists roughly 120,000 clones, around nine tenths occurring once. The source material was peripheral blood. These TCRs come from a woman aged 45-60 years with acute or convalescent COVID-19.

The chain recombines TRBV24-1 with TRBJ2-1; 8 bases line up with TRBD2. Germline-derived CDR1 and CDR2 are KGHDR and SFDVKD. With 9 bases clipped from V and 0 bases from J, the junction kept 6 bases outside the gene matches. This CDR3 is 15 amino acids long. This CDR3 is CATASGRGSYNEQFF. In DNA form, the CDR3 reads TGTGCCACCGCAAGCGGGAGAGGCTCCTACAATGAGCAGTTCTTC.

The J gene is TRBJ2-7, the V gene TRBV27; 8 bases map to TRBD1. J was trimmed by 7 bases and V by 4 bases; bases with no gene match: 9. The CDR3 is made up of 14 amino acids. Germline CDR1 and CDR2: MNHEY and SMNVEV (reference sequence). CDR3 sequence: CASSSGTGSSEQYF. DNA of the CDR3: TGTGCCAGCAGTTCAGGGACAGGAAGTAGTGAGCAGTACTTC.

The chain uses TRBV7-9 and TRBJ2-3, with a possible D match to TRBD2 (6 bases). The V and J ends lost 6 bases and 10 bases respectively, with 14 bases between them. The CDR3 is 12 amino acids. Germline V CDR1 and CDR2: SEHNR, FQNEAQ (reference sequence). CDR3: CASSWDSLAQYF. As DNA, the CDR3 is TGTGCCAGCAGTTGGGACTCCCTCGCGCAGTATTTT.

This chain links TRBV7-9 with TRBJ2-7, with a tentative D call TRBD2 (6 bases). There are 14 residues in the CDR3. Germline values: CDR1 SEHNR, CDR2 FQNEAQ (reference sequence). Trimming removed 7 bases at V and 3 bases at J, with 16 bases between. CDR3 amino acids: CASTDGTWDYEQYF. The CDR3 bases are TGTGCCAGCACCGACGGGACTTGGGACTACGAGCAGTACTTC.

The CDR3 spells CASSAFYEQYF. The CDR3, as DNA: TGTGCCAGCAGCGCGTTCTACGAGCAGTACTTC. This chain joins TRBV11-2 and TRBJ2-7; D remains ambiguous. The germline V and J ends were trimmed by 5 bases and 3 bases, with 5 bases remaining between them. Germline V gives CDR1 SGHAT, CDR2 FQNNGV. The CDR3 has 11 residues.

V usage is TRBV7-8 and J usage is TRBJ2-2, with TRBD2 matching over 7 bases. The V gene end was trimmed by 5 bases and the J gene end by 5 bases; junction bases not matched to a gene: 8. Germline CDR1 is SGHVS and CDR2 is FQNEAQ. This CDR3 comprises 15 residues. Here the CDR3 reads CASSPRTSITGELFF. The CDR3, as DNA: TGTGCCAGCAGCCCCAGGACTAGTATTACCGGGGAGCTGTTTTTT.

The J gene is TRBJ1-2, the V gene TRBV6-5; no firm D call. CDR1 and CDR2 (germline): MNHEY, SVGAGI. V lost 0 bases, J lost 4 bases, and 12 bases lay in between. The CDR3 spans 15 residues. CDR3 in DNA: TGTGCCAGCAGTTACTCTTCGGCGCGAGGCTATGGCTACACCTTC. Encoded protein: CASSYSSARGYGYTF.

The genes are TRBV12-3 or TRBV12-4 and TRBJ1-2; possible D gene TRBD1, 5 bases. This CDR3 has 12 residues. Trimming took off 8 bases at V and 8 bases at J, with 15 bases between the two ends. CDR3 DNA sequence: TGTGCCAGCCGGTCAGGGAACAGAGGCTACACCTTC. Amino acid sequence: CASRSGNRGYTF.

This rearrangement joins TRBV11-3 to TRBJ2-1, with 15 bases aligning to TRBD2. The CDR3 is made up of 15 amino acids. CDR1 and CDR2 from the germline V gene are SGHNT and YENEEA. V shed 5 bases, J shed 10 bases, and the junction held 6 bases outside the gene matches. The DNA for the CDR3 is TGTGCCAGCAGCCGGACTAGCGGGAGGGCCAGGGAGCAGTTCTTC. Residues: CASSRTSGRAREQFF.

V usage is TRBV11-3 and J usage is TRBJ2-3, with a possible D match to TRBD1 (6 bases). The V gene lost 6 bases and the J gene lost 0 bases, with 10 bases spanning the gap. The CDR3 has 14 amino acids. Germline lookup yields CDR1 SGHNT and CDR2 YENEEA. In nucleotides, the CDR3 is TGTGCCAGCAGTGCAGGGGCGAGCACAGATACGCAGTATTTT. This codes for CASSAGASTDTQYF.

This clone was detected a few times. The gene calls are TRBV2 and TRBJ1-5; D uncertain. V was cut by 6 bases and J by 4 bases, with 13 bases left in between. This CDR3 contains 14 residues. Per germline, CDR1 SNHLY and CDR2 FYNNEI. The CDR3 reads CASRPGGVNQPQHF. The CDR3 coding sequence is TGTGCCAGCAGACCCGGCGGGGTTAATCAGCCCCAGCATTTT.

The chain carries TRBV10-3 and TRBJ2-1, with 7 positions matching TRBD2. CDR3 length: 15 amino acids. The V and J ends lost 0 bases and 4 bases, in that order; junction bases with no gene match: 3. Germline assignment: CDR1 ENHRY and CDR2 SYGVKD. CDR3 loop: CAISESAGVYNEQFF. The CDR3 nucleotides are TGTGCCATCAGTGAGTCTGCGGGAGTTTACAATGAGCAGTTCTTC.

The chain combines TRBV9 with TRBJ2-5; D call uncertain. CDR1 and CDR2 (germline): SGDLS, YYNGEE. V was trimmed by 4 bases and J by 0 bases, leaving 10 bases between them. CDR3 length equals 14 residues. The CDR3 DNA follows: TGTGCCAGCAGCCAAGACGAGGACCAAGAGACCCAGTACTTC. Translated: CASSQDEDQETQYF.

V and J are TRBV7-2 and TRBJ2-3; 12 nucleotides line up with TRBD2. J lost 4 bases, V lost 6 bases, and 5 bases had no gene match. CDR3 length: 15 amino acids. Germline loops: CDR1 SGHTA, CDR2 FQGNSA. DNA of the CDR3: TGTGCCAGCAGGGAATCTAGCGGGGGGGCAGATACGCAGTATTTT. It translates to CASRESSGGADTQYF.

The CDR3: CAWSPPWGHSNQPQHF. Here the CDR3 DNA reads TGTGCCTGGAGTCCACCCTGGGGACACTCTAATCAGCCCCAGCATTTT. The rearrangement links TRBV30 to TRBJ1-5; a possible D gene is TRBD1 (6 bases). Germline V gene data show CDR1 as GTSNPN and CDR2 as SVGIG (reference sequence). Trimming left V 2 bases short and J 4 bases short, with 18 bases between. The length of the CDR3 is 16 residues.

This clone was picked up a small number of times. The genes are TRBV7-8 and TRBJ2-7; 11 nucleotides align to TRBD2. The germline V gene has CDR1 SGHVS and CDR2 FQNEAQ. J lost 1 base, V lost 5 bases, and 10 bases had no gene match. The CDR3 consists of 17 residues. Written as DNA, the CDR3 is TGTGCCAGCAGCCCTAGGGGGGGACTAGCGGCTTCCTACGAGCAGTACTTC. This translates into CASSPRGGLAASYEQYF.

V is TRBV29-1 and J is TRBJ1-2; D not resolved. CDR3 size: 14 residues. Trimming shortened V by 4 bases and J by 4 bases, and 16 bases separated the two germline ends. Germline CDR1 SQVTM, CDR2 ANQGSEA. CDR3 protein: CSVGPGRGVYGYTF. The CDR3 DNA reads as TGCAGCGTTGGTCCAGGCCGTGGCGTCTATGGCTACACCTTC.

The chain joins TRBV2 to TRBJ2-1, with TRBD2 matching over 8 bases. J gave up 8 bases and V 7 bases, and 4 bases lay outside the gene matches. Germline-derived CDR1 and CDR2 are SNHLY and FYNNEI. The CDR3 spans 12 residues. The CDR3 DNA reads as TGTGCCAGCACTACGGGGGGGTATGAGCAGTTCTTC. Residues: CASTTGGYEQFF.

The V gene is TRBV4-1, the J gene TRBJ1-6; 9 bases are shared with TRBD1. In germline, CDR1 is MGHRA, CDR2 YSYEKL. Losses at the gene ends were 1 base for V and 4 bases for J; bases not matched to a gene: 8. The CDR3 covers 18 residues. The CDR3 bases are TGCGCCAGCAGCCAAGGACAGGGGGTTAACGAATATAATTCACCCCTCCACTTT. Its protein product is CASSQGQGVNEYNSPLHF.

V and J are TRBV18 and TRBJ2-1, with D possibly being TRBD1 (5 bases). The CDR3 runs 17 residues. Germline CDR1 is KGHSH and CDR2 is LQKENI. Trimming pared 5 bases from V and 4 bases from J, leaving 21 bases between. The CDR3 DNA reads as TGTGCCAGCTCAGCGACCCTTGCCCAGGGTGGGTACAATGAGCAGTTCTTC. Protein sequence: CASSATLAQGGYNEQFF.

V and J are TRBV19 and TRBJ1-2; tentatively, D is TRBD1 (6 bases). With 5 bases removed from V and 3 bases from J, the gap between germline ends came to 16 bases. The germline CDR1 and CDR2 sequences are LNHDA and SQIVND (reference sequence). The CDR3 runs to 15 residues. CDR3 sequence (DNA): TGTGCCAGTAGTTCACTCCGGGCAGGGGACTATGGCTACACCTTC. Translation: CASSSLRAGDYGYTF.

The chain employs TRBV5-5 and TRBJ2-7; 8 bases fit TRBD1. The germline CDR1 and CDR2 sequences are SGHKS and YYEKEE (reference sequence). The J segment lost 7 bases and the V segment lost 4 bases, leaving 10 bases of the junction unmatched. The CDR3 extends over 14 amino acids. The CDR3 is CASSLQDRGREQYF. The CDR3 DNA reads TGTGCCAGCAGCCTCCAAGACAGGGGTAGGGAGCAGTACTTC.

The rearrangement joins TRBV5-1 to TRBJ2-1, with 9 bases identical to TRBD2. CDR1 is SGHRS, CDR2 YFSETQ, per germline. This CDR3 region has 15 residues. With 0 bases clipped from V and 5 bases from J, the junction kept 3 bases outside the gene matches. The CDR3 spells CASSLAVAGDNEQFF. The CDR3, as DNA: TGCGCCAGCAGCTTGGCGGTAGCGGGGGACAATGAGCAGTTCTTC.